Given below is one TCR beta chain in context. Ages ranged from roughly 18 to 100 years, with residence in more than 20 US areas. Each recovered donor of Cohort 3 presented with two negative PCRs, clearance, or symptom resolution. The germline V gene encodes CDR1 GTSNPN and CDR2 SVGIG (reference sequence). This CDR3 is built from 11 residues. The ends were cut back, 5 bases at V and 5 bases at J, with 9 bases in the middle. The entry originates in a study of blood T cell repertoires in COVID-19. Study context: T cells, B-cell-depleted T cells, or PBMCs provided the cDNA or gDNA that served as material.

The data were produced by immunoSEQ multiplex PCR, yet TCRdb's version contains in-frame clones alone and is incomplete. The sample includes around 250,000 clones, roughly 86% of them seen just once. The sequenced material came from PBMCs or T cells enriched from blood (not recorded which). The sequence came from a woman between 45 and 65 years old who had recovered from COVID-19. This rearrangement joins TRBV30 to TRBJ1-1; tentative D call: TRBD1 (5 bases). CDR3 protein: CAWQGGTEAFF. The DNA for the CDR3 is TGTGCCTGGCAGGGAGGGACTGAAGCTTTCTTT.